This T cell receptor beta chain is from a study of TIL therapy for anti-PD-1-resistant metastatic lung cancer. Study-level background: Tumor harvest preceded PD-1/PD-L1 blockade, followed by nivolumab treatment.

Stated time point: pre-treatment sample, taken before nivolumab and TIL therapy. The CDR3 is made up of 13 amino acids. The V end lost 0 bases, the J end lost 3 bases, and 7 bases lay between the germline ends. CDR1 is SGHRS and CDR2 is YFSETQ in the germline V gene. This was the immunoSEQ v3 assay. Clones were read by immunoSEQ multiplex PCR, and TCRdb kept only the in-frame ones, dropping some. The sample contains 30,000 to 45,000 clones, more than 60% of which appear only once. This receptor was obtained from a person aged 25 to 80 with non-small cell lung cancer. The specimen comprised blood, sampled at baseline. The genes are TRBV5-1 and TRBJ2-7; no reliable D call. DNA of the CDR3: TGCGCCAGCAGCTTGGACGGTGGCTACGAGCAGTACTTC. Protein: CASSLDGGYEQYF.